The 19 T cell receptor beta chains below come from one sample, sequenced in a study of beta chain features in type 1 diabetes. General study results and limits: TCRB CDR3 length was moderately but significantly reduced in all four CD4+ subsets of Type 1 diabetes patients.

Since all of the isolated RNA was reverse transcribed, expressed TCRB transcripts were what got sequenced. The protocol was immunoSEQ multiplex PCR, while the TCRdb copy is restricted to in-frame clones and leaves out a portion. The data show 15,000 to 19,000 clones, roughly 69% seen once. Their target antigens are unknown. The sample comprised Tregs from blood. All receptors come from a man aged 25 to 40 with type 1 diabetes.

This clone was observed a handful of times. The chain uses TRBV10-3 and TRBJ2-7; 8 bases are a match to TRBD1. This CDR3 contains 15 residues. V trimming: 6 bases; J trimming: 4 bases; junction bases outside the gene matches: 11. In germline, CDR1 is ENHRY, CDR2 SYGVKD. The CDR3 spells CAIRPGQGPYYEQYF. The CDR3 DNA is TGTGCCATCAGACCCGGACAGGGCCCTTATTACGAGCAGTACTTC.

In its sample, this clone was seen a few times. The chain joins TRBV12-5 to TRBJ2-2; D gene uncertain. V was cut by 5 bases and J by 6 bases, with 7 bases left in between. This CDR3 has 12 amino acids. Per germline, CDR1 LGHNT and CDR2 FRNRAP. The CDR3 sequence is CASGPAAGELFF. In nucleotides, the CDR3 is TGTGCTAGTGGTCCCGCGGCCGGGGAGCTGTTTTTT.

The chain carries TRBV9 and TRBJ2-3, with 9 positions matching TRBD1. The CDR3 contains 15 residues. Germline V gene sequence: CDR1 SGDLS, CDR2 YYNGEE. Germline trimming cut 2 bases from V and 2 bases from J; bases unmatched to any gene: 3. The CDR3 coding sequence is TGTGCCAGCAGCGTCGGGACAGGGTACACAGATACGCAGTATTTT. This encodes CASSVGTGYTDTQYF.

The chain recombines TRBV27 with TRBJ1-2; no firm D call. V was shortened by 7 bases and J by 8 bases, with 38 bases between the two germline ends. From germline, CDR1 is MNHEY and CDR2 SMNVEV (reference sequence). The length of the CDR3 is 20 residues. CDR3 loop: CASNPLGPLVRPTFLWGYTF. The DNA for the CDR3 is TGTGCCAGCAACCCCCTAGGTCCCCTTGTTCGGCCTACCTTCCTGTGGGGCTACACCTTC.

This sequence joins TRBV7-9 and TRBJ1-4; 10 bases are shared with TRBD1. The CDR3 consists of 17 residues. The V gene's germline CDR1 is SEHNR and CDR2 FQNEAQ (reference sequence). V lost 5 bases to trimming and J lost 4 bases; unmatched junction nucleotides: 10. CDR3 loop: CASSPPGQGTLNEKLFF. The CDR3 nucleotides are TGTGCCAGCAGCCCCCCGGGACAGGGGACCCTTAATGAAAAACTGTTTTTT.

The genes are TRBV6-6 and TRBJ2-7, with TRBD1 matching over 7 bases. CDR1 and CDR2 from the germline V gene are MNHNY and SVGAGI (reference sequence). V gave up 7 bases and J gave up 3 bases; unmatched junction bases: 9. The CDR3 runs to 14 residues. This CDR3 reads CASTKTGSNYEQYF. As DNA, the CDR3 is TGTGCCAGCACTAAGACAGGGAGCAACTACGAGCAGTACTTC.

The chain uses TRBV7-9 and TRBJ2-7, with D maybe TRBD2 (7 bases). The CDR3 loop spans 13 amino acids. V lost 6 bases and J lost 4, with 13 bases in between. The V gene's germline CDR1 is SEHNR and CDR2 FQNEAQ (reference sequence). DNA of the CDR3: TGTGCCAGCAGGGGGGGGGCGCCGTACGAGCAGTACTTC. Residues: CASRGGAPYEQYF.

This sequence joins TRBV29-1 and TRBJ2-7; 7 positions agree with TRBD1. The CDR3 extends over 14 amino acids. V shed 5 bases, J shed 2 bases, and the junction held 9 bases outside the gene matches. Looked up from germline, CDR1 is SQVTM and CDR2 is ANQGSEA. The CDR3 is CSVSGTAVPYEQYF. CDR3 DNA sequence: TGCAGCGTTAGTGGGACAGCCGTACCCTACGAGCAGTACTTC.

V usage is TRBV6-5 and J usage is TRBJ1-1, with TRBD1 as a possible D gene (5 bases). The CDR3 extends over 13 amino acids. From germline, CDR1 is MNHEY and CDR2 SVGAGI. V lost 2 bases and J 2 bases, leaving 6 bases between the germline ends. The CDR3 protein is CASSYQGNTEAFF. The CDR3 DNA reads as TGTGCCAGCAGTTACCAGGGTAACACTGAAGCTTTCTTT.

The chain couples TRBV18 to TRBJ2-6, with D possibly matching TRBD1 (5 bases). V shed 4 bases and J shed 2 bases, with 9 bases lying between them. CDR1 and CDR2 (germline): KGHSH, LQKENI. The CDR3 has 15 amino acids. CDR3 coding DNA: TGTGCCAGCTCACTCCAGGGTACTGGGGCCAACGTCCTGACTTTC. Protein sequence: CASSLQGTGANVLTF.

The V call is TRBV2, the J call TRBJ1-4, with 8 bases that match TRBD1. Losses at the gene ends were 3 bases for V and 4 bases for J; bases not matched to a gene: 10. Germline V gene data show CDR1 as SNHLY and CDR2 as FYNNEI. The CDR3 consists of 17 residues. The CDR3 region is CASSDMSRGRVNEKLFF. The CDR3 DNA sequence: TGTGCCAGCAGTGATATGTCCAGGGGGCGCGTTAATGAAAAACTGTTTTTT.

This clone is a singleton in its sample. The J gene is TRBJ2-3, the V gene TRBV2, with a weak D call TRBD2 (7 bases). The germline V gene has CDR1 SNHLY and CDR2 FYNNEI. The CDR3 loop spans 15 amino acids. V lost 6 bases and J 6 bases, leaving 19 bases between the germline ends. This CDR3 is CASSQKGGPPDTQYF. Here the CDR3 DNA reads TGTGCCAGCAGCCAAAAGGGGGGGCCCCCCGATACGCAGTATTTT.

This clone was recorded a few times. The chain joins TRBV10-3 to TRBJ2-1; D perhaps matches TRBD1 (6 bases). The CDR3 length is 13 residues. The germline V gene has CDR1 ENHRY and CDR2 SYGVKD. With 8 bases removed from V and 2 bases from J, the gap between germline ends came to 10 bases. The CDR3 coding sequence is TGTGCCATCGCAGGGGACCCCTACAATGAGCAGTTCTTC. Translation gives CAIAGDPYNEQFF.

This chain links TRBV2 with TRBJ2-7; weak D call: TRBD1 (6 bases). Trimming pared 6 bases from V and 3 bases from J, leaving 18 bases between. From germline, CDR1 is SNHLY and CDR2 FYNNEI. This CDR3 contains 15 residues. The CDR3 protein is CASSLVKTGFYEQYF. In DNA, the CDR3 is TGTGCCAGCAGCCTCGTCAAGACAGGTTTCTACGAGCAGTACTTC.

V is TRBV6-6 and J is TRBJ2-5; TRBD2 agrees at 11 bases. The CDR3 is 15 amino acids. The germline V gene has CDR1 MNHNY and CDR2 SVGAGI (reference sequence). With 8 bases clipped from V and 5 bases from J, the junction kept 10 bases outside the gene matches. The CDR3 coding sequence is TGTGCCAGCGCTTATAGCGGGGGGGCCGGGGAGACCCAGTACTTC. Translation: CASAYSGGAGETQYF.

The chain recombines TRBV30 with TRBJ1-5; D is possibly TRBD1 (5 bases). Germline CDR1 GTSNPN, CDR2 SVGIG (reference sequence). CDR3 size: 14 residues. V was clipped by 1 base and J by 0 bases, with 7 bases between them. DNA for the CDR3: TGTGCCTGGAGTGAAGGGGTTAGCAATCAGCCCCAGCATTTT. Translation: CAWSEGVSNQPQHF.

The chain links TRBV5-6 to TRBJ1-1; D gene uncertain. V lost 0 bases to trimming and J lost 4 bases, with 10 bases between them. The CDR3 spans 14 residues. Germline-derived CDR1 and CDR2 are SGHDT and YYEEEE. The chain's CDR3 is CASSLGLTSTEAFF. CDR3 sequence (DNA): TGTGCCAGCAGCTTGGGCCTCACGAGCACTGAAGCTTTCTTT.

This chain connects TRBV6-5 to TRBJ2-1; D is ambiguous. The CDR3 is 14 residues long. CDR1 is MNHEY, CDR2 SVGAGI, per germline. V lost 0 bases to trimming and J lost 7 bases, with 10 bases between them. The CDR3 DNA is TGTGCCAGCAGTTACTCGAGGCGTGCTAATGAGCAGTTCTTC. This gives the protein CASSYSRRANEQFF.

This sequence joins TRBV15 and TRBJ2-7; 10 bases map to TRBD1. CDR1 and CDR2 from the germline V gene are LNHNV and YYDKDF (reference sequence). The CDR3 sequence is 14 residues long. V gave up 3 bases and J gave up 6 bases; unmatched junction bases: 5. The CDR3 bases are TGTGCCACCAGCAGGGACAGGGGGTTGAGCGAGCAGTACTTC. Residues: CATSRDRGLSEQYF.